This TCR beta chain appears in the sequencing data of a study of molecular identifiers for immune sequencing clone quantification. Overall study findings and caveats: Clones above 20 RNA copies contained over 97% of effector molecules and under 1% of naive molecules. The sizes of highly expanded clones could be underestimated when identical TCR molecules share a barcode.

This clonotype was counted ten times or more. Antigen unknown. Bulk TCR libraries were made with methods that had been previously described and with listed TCR primers. TCRdb re-analysed the PCR reads in MiXCR, keeping a single row per CDR3 protein. The sample includes hundreds of thousands of distinct CDR3 sequences, about a fifth seen only once; the top ten take 0.7% to 0.9%. This CDR3 region has 14 residues. J lost 3 bases, V lost 5 bases, and 7 bases had no gene match. CDR1 and CDR2 (germline): GTSNPN, SVGIG (reference sequence). Sorting was used to obtain naive CD8 T cells (CD8+CD4-CCR7+CD45RA+). Sequencing input: naive CD8+ T cells from blood, with Jurkat cell RNA spiked in. Specified subset: FACS-sorted CD8+CD4-CCR7+CD45RA+ naive T cells. This clonotype originated in a human donor in good health. Some libraries in this study had Jurkat cell RNA spiked in. The genes are TRBV30 and TRBJ2-1, with 7 bases identical to TRBD2. The CDR3 loop is CAWGTSAIYNEQFF. DNA for the CDR3: TGTGCCTGGGGAACTAGCGCTATCTACAATGAGCAGTTCTTC.